The next 7 T cell receptor beta chains were all read from a single sample in a study of post-analysis software for immune sequencing data. Their recognized antigens are unknown. Findings and limits, study-wide: The five TRBV segments detected at higher frequency in patients than in controls included TRBV5-6, TRBV5-1 and TRBV20-1.

Prepared TCR beta cDNA libraries contained unique molecular identifiers. One entry per CDR3 protein, called by TCRdb with MiXCR from the PCR reads. The sample holds about 400,000 distinct CDR3 sequences; roughly 30% are singletons and the top ten take roughly 13%. The sample taken for sequencing was blood. The receptors were gathered from a girl aged 5-17 years with multiple sclerosis.

V gene TRBV6-1 combines with J gene TRBJ2-7; 10 bases agree with TRBD2. The germline gives CDR1 MNHNS, CDR2 SASEGT. V was pared by 8 bases and J by 3 bases, with 19 bases of the junction left unmatched. This CDR3 is 18 amino acids long. The CDR3 protein is CASSLASGSMGANYEQYF. The CDR3 DNA sequence: TGTGCCAGCTCCCTGGCTAGCGGGAGTATGGGAGCTAACTACGAGCAGTACTTC.

This chain connects TRBV7-9 to TRBJ1-1; D is ambiguous. The CDR3 is made up of 13 amino acids. Trimming pared 6 bases from V and 1 base from J, leaving 9 bases between. CDR1 is SEHNR and CDR2 is FQNEAQ in the germline V gene (reference sequence). The CDR3 bases are TGTGCCAGCAGTTTAACTACGAACACTGAAGCTTTCTTT. Translation gives CASSLTTNTEAFF.

This clonotype was seen more than once but under ten times. The chain joins TRBV11-1 to TRBJ2-7; D gene unclear. The CDR3 contains 15 residues. The germline V gene has CDR1 SGHAT and CDR2 FQDESV (reference sequence). V lost 3 bases and J 0 bases, leaving 12 bases between the germline ends. The CDR3 DNA is TGTGCCAGCAGCTTCAGCGACACCGGCTCCTACGAGCAGTACTTC. It encodes CASSFSDTGSYEQYF.

This clonotype has just a few counts. This chain links TRBV12-3 or TRBV12-4 with TRBJ1-1; the match to TRBD1 covers 7 bases. The CDR3 loop spans 18 amino acids. J was trimmed by 0 bases and V by 10 bases; bases with no gene match: 20. The CDR3 bases are TGTGCCACCCTATACGGGACAGCGTCCATTGTCATGAACACTGAAGCTTTCTTT. Translated: CATLYGTASIVMNTEAFF.

This clonotype was seen a few times. The chain is built from TRBV24-1 and TRBJ2-1; D is possibly TRBD2 (6 bases). The CDR3 contains 14 residues. The germline CDR1 and CDR2 sequences are KGHDR and SFDVKD. Trimming took 5 bases from V and 2 from J, leaving 9 bases between them. DNA for the CDR3: TGTGCCACCAGTGTTGGGGGGACCTACAATGAGCAGTTCTTC. Translating it yields CATSVGGTYNEQFF.

The chain combines TRBV4-3 with TRBJ2-3; D is unclear. Germline loops: CDR1 LGHNA, CDR2 YSLEER. V dropped 4 bases and J dropped 0 bases, with 14 bases sitting between them. This CDR3 has 16 amino acids. CDR3 DNA: TGCGCCAGCAGCCTCACCTACCCGGCTAGCACAGATACGCAGTATTTT. Translating gives CASSLTYPASTDTQYF.

The DNA for the CDR3 is TGTGCCAGCAGTTACTCGAAGGGTAACTATGGCTACACCTTC. As protein: CASSYSKGNYGYTF. The chain couples TRBV6-5 to TRBJ1-2; no definite D call. The CDR3 has 14 amino acids. Trimming left V 0 bases short and J 1 base short, with 6 bases between. In germline, CDR1 is MNHEY, CDR2 SVGAGI.